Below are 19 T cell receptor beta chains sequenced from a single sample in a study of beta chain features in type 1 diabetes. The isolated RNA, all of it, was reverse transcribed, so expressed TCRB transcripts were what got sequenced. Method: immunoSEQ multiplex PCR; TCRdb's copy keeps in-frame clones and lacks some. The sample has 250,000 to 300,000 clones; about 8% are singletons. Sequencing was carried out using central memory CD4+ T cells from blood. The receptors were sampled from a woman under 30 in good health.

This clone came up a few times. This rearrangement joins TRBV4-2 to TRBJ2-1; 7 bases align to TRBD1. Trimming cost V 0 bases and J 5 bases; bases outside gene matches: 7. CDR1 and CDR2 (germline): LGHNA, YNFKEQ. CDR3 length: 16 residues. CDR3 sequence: CASSQDHGTADNEQFF. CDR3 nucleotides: TGTGCCAGCAGCCAAGATCACGGGACAGCTGACAATGAGCAGTTCTTC.

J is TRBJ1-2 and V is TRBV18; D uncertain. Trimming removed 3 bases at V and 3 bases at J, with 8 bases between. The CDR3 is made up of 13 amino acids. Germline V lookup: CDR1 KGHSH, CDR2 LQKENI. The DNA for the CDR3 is TGTGCCAGCTCACCTATGGCCCACTATGGCTACACCTTC. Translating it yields CASSPMAHYGYTF.

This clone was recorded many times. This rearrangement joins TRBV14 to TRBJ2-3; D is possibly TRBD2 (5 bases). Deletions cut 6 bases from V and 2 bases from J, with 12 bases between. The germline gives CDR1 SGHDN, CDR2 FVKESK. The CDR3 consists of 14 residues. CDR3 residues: CASRKTGTTDTQYF. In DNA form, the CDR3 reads TGTGCCAGCAGGAAAACGGGAACCACAGATACGCAGTATTTT.

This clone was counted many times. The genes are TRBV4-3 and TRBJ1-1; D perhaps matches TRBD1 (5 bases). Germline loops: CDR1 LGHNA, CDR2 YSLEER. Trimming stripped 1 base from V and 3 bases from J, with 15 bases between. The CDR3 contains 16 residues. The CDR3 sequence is CASSQAGQTGDTEAFF. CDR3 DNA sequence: TGCGCCAGCAGCCAAGCGGGGCAAACCGGGGACACTGAAGCTTTCTTT.

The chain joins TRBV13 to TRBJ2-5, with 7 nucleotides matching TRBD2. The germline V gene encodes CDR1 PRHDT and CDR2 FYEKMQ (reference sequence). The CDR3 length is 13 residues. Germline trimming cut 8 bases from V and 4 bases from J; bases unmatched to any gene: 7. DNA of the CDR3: TGTGCCAGCTCTCAGCGGGGAGCAGAGACCCAGTACTTC. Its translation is CASSQRGAETQYF. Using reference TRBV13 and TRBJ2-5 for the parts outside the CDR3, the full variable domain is AAGVIQSPRHLIKEKRETATLKCYPIPRHDTVYWYQQGPGQDPQFLISFYEKMQSDKGSIPDRFSAQQFSDYHSELNMSSLELGDSALYFCASSQRGAETQYFGPGTRLLVL.

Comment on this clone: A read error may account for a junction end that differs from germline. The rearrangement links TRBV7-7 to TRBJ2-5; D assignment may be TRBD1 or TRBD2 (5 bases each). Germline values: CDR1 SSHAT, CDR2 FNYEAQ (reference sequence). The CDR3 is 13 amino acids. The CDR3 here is CASSRDGSETQYF. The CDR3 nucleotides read TGTGCTAGCAGTCGGGACGGCAGTGAGACCCAGTACTTC.

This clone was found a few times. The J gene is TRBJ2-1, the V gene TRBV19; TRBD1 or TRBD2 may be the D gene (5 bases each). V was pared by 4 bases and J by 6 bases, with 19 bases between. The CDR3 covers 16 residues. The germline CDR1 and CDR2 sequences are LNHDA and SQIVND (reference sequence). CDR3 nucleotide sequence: TGTGCCAGTAGTAAGGGTTGGGCAGGGAGACGCAATGAGCAGTTCTTC. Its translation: CASSKGWAGRRNEQFF.

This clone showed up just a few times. The CDR3 protein is CASSTQGVGYGYTF. The CDR3 DNA is TGTGCCAGCAGCACTCAGGGGGTCGGCTATGGCTACACCTTC. V usage is TRBV5-4 and J usage is TRBJ1-2; TRBD1 matches at 7 bases. The length of the CDR3 is 14 residues. Germline V lookup: CDR1 SGHNT, CDR2 YYREEE (reference sequence). The ends lost 4 bases at V and 4 bases at J; junction bases unmatched: 7.

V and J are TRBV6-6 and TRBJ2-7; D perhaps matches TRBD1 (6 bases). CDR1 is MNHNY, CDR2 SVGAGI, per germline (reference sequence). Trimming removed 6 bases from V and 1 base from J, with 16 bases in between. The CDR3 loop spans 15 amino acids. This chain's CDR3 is CASSTTGFGSYEQYV. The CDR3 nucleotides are TGTGCCAGCAGCACCACAGGGTTTGGTTCCTACGAGCAGTACGTC.

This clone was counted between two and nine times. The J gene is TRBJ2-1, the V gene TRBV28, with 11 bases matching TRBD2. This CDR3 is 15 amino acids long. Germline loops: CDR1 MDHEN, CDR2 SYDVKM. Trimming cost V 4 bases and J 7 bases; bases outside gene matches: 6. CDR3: CASSSLAGGRNEQFF. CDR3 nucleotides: TGTGCCAGCAGTTCCCTAGCGGGGGGTAGGAATGAGCAGTTCTTC.

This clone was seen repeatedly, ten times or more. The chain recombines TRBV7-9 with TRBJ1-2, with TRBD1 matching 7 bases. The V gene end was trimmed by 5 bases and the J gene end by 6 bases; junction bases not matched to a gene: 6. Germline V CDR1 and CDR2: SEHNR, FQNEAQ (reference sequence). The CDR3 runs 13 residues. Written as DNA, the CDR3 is TGTGCCAGCAGCCAACAGGGGATCCATGGCTACACCTTC. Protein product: CASSQQGIHGYTF.

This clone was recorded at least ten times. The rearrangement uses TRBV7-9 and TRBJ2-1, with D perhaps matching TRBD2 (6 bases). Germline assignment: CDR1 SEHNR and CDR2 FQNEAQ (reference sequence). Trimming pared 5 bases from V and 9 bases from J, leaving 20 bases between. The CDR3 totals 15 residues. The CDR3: CASSPTRGGNGEQFF. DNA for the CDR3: TGTGCCAGCAGCCCGACGCGAGGAGGGAATGGTGAGCAGTTCTTC.

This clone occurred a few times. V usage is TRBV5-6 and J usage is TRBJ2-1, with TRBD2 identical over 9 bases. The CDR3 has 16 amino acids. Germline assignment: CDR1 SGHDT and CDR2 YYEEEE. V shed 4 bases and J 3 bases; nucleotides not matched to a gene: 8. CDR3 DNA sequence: TGTGCCAGCAGCACCGCTTCTAGCGGGGTCTACAATGAGCAGTTCTTC. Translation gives CASSTASSGVYNEQFF.

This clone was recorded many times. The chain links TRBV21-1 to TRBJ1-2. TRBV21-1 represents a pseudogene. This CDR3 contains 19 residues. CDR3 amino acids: CASPPSPISRGRLNYGYTF. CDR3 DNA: TGTGCCAGCCCCCCGAGCCCTATTTCGCGGGGGCGCCTGAACTATGGCTACACCTTC.

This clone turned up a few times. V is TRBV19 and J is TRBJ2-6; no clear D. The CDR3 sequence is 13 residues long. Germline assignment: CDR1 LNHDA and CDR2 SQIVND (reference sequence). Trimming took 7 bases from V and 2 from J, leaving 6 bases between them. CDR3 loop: CASKVAGANVLTF. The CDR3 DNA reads TGTGCCAGTAAAGTTGCTGGGGCCAACGTCCTGACTTTC.

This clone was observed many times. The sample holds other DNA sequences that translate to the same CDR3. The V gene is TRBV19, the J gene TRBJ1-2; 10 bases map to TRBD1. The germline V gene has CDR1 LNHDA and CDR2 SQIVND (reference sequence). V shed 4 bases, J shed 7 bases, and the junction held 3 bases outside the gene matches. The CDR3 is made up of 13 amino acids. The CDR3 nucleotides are TGTGCCAGTAGTACCCGGGACAGGGGTGGCTACACCTTC. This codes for CASSTRDRGGYTF.

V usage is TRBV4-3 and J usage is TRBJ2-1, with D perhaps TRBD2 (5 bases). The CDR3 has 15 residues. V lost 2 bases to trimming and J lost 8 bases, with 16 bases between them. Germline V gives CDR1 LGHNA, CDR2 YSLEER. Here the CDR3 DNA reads TGCGCCAGCAGCCAAATGAACGGGATCGGCGATGAGCAGTTCTTC. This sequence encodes CASSQMNGIGDEQFF.

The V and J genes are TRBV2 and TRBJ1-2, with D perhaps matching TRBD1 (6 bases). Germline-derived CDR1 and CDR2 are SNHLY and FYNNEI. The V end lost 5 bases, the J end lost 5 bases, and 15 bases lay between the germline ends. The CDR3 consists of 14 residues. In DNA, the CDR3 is TGTGCCAGCAGTCCACAACAGGGTCAATATGGCTACACCTTC. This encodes CASSPQQGQYGYTF.

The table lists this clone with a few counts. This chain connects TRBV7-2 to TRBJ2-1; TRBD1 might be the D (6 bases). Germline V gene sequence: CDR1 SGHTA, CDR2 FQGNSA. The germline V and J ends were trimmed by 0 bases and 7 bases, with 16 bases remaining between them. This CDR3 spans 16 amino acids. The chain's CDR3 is CASSLAGTSLGNEQFF. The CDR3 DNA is TGTGCCAGCAGCTTAGCGGGGACAAGCCTTGGTAATGAGCAGTTCTTC.